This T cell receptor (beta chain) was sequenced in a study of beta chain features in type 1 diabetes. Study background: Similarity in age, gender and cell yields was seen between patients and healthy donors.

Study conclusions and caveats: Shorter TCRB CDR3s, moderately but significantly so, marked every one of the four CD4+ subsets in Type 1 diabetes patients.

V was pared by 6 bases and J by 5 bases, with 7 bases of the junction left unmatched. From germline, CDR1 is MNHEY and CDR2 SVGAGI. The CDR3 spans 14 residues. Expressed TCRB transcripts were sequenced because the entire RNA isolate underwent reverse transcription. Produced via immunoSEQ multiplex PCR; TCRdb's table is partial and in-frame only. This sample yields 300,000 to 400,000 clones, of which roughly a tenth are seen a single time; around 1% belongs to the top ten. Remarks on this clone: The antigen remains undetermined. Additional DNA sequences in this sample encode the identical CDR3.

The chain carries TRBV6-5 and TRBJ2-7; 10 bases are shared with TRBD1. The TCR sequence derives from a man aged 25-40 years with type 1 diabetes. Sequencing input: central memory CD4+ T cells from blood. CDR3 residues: CASRRQGAGDEQYF. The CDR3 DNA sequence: TGTGCCAGCAGGCGACAGGGGGCCGGTGACGAGCAGTACTTC.